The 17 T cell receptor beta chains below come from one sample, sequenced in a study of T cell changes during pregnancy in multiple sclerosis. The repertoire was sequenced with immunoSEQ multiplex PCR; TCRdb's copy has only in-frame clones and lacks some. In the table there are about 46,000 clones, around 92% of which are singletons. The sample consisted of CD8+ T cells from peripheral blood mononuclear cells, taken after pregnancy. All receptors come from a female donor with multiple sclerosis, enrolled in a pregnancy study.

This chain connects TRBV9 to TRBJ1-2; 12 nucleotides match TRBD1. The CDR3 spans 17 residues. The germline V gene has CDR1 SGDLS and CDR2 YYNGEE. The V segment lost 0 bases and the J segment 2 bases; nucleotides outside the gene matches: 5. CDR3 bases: TGTGCCAGCAGCGTAGACCCGGGACAGGGGGCGAACTATGGCTACACCTTC. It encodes CASSVDPGQGANYGYTF.

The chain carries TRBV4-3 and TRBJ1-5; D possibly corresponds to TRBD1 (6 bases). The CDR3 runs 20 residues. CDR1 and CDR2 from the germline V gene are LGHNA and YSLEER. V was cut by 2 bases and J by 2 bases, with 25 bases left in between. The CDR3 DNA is TGCGCCAGCAGCCAAAAGTGGGGACACCGGCACACCAAGGGCAATCAGCCCCAGCATTTT. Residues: CASSQKWGHRHTKGNQPQHF.

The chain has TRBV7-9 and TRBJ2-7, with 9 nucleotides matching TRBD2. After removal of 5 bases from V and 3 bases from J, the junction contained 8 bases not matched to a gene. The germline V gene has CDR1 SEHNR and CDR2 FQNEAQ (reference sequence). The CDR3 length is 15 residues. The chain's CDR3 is CASSLGGLAYYEQYF. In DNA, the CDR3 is TGTGCCAGCAGCCTGGGGGGACTAGCTTACTACGAGCAGTACTTC.

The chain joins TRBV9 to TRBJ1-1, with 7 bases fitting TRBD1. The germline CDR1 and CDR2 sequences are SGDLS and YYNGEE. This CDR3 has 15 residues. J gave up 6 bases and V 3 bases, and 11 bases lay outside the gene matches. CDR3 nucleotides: TGTGCCAGCAGCGGAAACAGGGGACGTTCGGCTGAAGCTTTCTTT. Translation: CASSGNRGRSAEAFF.

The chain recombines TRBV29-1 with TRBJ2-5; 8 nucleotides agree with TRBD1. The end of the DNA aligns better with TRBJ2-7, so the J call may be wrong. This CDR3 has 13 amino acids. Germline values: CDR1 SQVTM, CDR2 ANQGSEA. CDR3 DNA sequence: TGCAGCGTTTGGGACAGGTCCTCCTACGAGCAGTACTTC. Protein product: CSVWDRSSYEQYF.

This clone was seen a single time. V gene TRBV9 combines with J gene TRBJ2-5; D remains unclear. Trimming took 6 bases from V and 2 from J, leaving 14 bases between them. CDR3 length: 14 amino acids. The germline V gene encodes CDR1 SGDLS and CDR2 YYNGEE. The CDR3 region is CASTPLREQETQYF. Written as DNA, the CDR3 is TGTGCCAGCACCCCCCTGAGAGAGCAAGAGACCCAGTACTTC.

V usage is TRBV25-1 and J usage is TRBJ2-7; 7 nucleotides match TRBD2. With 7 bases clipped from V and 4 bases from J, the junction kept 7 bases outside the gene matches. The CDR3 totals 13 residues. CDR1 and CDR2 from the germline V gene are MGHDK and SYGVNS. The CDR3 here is CASTRAGGYEQYF. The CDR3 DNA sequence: TGTGCCAGCACCAGAGCCGGGGGGTACGAGCAGTACTTC.

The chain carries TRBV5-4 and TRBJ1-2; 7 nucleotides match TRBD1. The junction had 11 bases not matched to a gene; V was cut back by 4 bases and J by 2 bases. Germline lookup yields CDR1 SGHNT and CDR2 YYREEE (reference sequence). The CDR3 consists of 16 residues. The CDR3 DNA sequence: TGTGCCAGCAGCCCGGAGCCCGGGACAGCAAACTATGGCTACACCTTC. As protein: CASSPEPGTANYGYTF.

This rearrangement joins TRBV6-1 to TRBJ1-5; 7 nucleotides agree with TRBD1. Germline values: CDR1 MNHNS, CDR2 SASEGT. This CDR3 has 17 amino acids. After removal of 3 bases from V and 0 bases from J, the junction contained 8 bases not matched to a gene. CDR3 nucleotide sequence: TGTGCCAGCAGTGAGGGACAGTCCCGTTATAGCAATCAGCCCCAGCATTTT. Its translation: CASSEGQSRYSNQPQHF.

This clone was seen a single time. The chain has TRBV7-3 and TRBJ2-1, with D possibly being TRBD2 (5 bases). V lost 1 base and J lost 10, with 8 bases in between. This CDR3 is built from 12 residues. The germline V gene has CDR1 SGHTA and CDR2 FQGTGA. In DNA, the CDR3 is TGTGCCAGCAGCTTAATTTCGGGGGAGCAGTTCTTC. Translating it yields CASSLISGEQFF.

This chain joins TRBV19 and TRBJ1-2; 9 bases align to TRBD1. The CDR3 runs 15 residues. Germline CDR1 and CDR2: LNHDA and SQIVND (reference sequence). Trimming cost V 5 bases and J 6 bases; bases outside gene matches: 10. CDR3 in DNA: TGTGCCAGTAGTCTCACACCCGGGACAGGGCATGGCTACACCTTC. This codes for CASSLTPGTGHGYTF.

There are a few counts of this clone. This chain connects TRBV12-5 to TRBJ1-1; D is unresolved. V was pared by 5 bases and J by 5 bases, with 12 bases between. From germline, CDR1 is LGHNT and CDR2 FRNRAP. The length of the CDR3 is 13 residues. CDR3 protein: CASGLPEATEAFF. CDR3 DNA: TGTGCTAGTGGTCTCCCGGAGGCGACTGAAGCTTTCTTT.

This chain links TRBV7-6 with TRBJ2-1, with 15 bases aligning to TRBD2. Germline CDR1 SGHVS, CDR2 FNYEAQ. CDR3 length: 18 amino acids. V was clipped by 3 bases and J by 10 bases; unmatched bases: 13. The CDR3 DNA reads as TGTGCCAGCAGCTTCCGGACTAGCGGGAGGGGATCCGTTCGGGAGCAGTTCTTC. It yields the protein CASSFRTSGRGSVREQFF.

CDR3 bases: TGTGCCTGGAGTGCACCCGGTAGCCAAGAGACCCAGTACTTC. This encodes CAWSAPGSQETQYF. The rearrangement joins TRBV30 to TRBJ2-5; D gene uncertain. Germline V gene sequence: CDR1 GTSNPN, CDR2 SVGIG (reference sequence). V was clipped by 1 base and J by 1 base, with 10 bases between them. The CDR3 has 14 residues. Filled out from reference TRBV30 and TRBJ2-5, the complete variable domain reads SQTIHQWPATLVQPVGSPLSLECTVEGTSNPNLYWYRQAAGRGLQLLFYSVGIGQISSEVPQNLSASRPQDRQFILSSKKLLLSDSGFYLCAWSAPGSQETQYFGPGTRLLVL.

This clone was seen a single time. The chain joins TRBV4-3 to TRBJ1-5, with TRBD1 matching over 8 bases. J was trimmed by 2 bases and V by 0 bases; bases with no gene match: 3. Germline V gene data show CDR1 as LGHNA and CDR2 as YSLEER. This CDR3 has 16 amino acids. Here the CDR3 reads CASSQDDRGGNQPQHF. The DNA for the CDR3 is TGCGCCAGCAGCCAAGACGACAGGGGAGGCAATCAGCCCCAGCATTTT.

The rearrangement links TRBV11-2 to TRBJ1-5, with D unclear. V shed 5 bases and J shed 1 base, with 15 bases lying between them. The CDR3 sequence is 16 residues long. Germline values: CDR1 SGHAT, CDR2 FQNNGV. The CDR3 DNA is TGTGCCAGCAGCGCCGGCGGTTTCATAAGCAATCAGCCCCAGCATTTT. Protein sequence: CASSAGGFISNQPQHF.

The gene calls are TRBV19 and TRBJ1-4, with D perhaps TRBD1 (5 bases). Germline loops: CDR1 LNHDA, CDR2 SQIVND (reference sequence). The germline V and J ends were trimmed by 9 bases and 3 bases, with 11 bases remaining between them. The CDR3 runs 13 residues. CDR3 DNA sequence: TGTGCCAGCCAGGGTCTGTCTAATGAAAAACTGTTTTTT. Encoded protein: CASQGLSNEKLFF.